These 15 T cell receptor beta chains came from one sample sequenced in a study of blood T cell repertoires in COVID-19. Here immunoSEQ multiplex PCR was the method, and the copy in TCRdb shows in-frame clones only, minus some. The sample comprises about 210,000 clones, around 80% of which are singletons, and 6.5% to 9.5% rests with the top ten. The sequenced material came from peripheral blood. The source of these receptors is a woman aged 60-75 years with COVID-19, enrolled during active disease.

The CDR3: CASSSRTGGMIEQYF. CDR3 in DNA: TGTGCCAGCAGCTCGCGGACAGGGGGCATGATCGAGCAGTACTTC. The chain has TRBV7-2 and TRBJ2-7; 11 bases are shared with TRBD1. V dropped 4 bases and J dropped 6; count of bases not matched to a gene: 8. The germline V gene encodes CDR1 SGHTA and CDR2 FQGNSA. The CDR3 is 15 amino acids.

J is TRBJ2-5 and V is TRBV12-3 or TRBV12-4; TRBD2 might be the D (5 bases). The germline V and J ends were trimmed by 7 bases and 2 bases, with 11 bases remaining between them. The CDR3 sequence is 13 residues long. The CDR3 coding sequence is TGTGCCAGCACCCCGACTATTCAAGAGACCCAGTACTTC. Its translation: CASTPTIQETQYF.

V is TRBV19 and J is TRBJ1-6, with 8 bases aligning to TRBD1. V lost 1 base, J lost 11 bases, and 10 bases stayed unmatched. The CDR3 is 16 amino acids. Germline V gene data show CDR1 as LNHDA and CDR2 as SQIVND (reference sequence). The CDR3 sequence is CASSIVLAGGPTPLHF. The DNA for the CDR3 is TGTGCCAGTAGTATAGTTCTGGCAGGGGGCCCGACACCCCTCCACTTT.

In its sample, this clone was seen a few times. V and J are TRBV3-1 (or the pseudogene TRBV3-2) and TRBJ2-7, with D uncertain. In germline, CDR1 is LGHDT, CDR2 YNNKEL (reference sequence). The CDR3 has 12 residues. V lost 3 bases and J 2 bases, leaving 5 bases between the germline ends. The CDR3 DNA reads TGTGCCAGCAGCCAGGGCCCCTACGAGCAGTACTTC. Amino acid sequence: CASSQGPYEQYF.

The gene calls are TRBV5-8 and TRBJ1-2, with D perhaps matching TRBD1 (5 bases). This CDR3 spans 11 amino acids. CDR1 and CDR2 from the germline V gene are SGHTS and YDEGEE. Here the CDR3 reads CATVPNYGYTF. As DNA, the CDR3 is TGTGCGACAGTACCTAACTATGGCTACACCTTC.

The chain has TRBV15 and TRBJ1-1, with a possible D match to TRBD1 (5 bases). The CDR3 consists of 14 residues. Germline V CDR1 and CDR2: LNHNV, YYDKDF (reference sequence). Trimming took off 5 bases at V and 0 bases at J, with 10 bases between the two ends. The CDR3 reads CATSGGGMNTEAFF. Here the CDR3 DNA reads TGTGCCACCAGCGGGGGGGGAATGAACACTGAAGCTTTCTTT. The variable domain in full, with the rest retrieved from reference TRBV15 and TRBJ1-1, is DAMVIQNPRYQVTQFGKPVTLSCSQTLNHNVMYWYQQKSSQAPKLLFHYYDKDFNNEADTPDNFQSRRPNTSFCFLDIRSPGLGDTAMYLCATSGGGMNTEAFFGQGTRLTVV.

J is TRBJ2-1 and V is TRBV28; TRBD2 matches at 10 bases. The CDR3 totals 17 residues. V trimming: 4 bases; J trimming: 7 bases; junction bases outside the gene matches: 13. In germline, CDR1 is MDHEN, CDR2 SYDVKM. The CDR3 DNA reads TGTGCCAGCAGTTCCTCCTGGCTAGCGGGAGCGTATAATGAGCAGTTCTTC. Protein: CASSSSWLAGAYNEQFF.

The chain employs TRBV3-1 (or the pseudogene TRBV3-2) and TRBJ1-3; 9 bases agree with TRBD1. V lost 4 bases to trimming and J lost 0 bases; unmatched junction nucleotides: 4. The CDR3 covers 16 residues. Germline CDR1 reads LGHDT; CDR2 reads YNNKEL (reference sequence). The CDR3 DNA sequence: TGTGCCAGCAGCCCGGGACAGGGAAACTCTGGAAACACCATATATTTT. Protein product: CASSPGQGNSGNTIYF.

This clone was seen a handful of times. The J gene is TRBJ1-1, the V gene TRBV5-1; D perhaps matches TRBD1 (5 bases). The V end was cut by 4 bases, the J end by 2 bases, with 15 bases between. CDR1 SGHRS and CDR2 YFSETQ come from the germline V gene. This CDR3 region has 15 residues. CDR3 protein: CASSALGGVNTEAFF. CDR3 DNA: TGCGCCAGCAGCGCCCTCGGGGGGGTCAACACTGAAGCTTTCTTT.

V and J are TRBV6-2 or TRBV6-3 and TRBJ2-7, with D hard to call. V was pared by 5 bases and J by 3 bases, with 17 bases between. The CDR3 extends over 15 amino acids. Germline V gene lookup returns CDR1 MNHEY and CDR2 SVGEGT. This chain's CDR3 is CASSEESPNIYEQYF. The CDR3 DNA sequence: TGTGCCAGCAGTGAGGAATCCCCGAACATCTACGAGCAGTACTTC.

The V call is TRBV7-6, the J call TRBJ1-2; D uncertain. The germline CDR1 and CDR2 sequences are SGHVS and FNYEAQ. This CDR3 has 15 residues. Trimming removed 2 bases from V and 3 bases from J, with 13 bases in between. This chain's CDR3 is CASSLYVGRDYGYTF. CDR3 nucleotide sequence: TGTGCCAGCAGCTTATACGTAGGGAGGGACTATGGCTACACCTTC.

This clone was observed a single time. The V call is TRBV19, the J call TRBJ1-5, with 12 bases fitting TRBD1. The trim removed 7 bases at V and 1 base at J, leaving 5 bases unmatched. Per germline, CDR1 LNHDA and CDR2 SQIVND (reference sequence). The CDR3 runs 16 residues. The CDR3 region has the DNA TGTGCCAGTAAGGGGGGACAGGGGGCAAGCAATCAGCCCCAGCATTTT. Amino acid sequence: CASKGGQGASNQPQHF.

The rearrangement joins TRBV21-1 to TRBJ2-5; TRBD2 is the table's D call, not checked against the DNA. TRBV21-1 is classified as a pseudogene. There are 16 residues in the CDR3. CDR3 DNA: TGTGCCAGCAGCAACTCCCTAGCGGGGGAGAAGGAGACCCAGTACTTC. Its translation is CASSNSLAGEKETQYF.

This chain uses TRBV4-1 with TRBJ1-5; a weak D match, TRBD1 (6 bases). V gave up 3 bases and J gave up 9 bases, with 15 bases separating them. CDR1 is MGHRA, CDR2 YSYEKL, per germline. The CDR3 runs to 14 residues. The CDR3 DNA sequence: TGCGCCAGCAGCCAGGACCAGGGGTTTTGGCCCCAGCATTTT. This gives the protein CASSQDQGFWPQHF.

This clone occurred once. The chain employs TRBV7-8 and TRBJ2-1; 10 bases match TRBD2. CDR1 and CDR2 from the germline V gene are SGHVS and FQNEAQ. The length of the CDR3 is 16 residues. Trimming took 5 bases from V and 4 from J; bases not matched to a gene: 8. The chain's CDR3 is CASSPRSGGGYNEQFF. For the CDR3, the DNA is TGTGCCAGCAGCCCGAGAAGCGGGGGGGGGTACAATGAGCAGTTCTTC.